This entry lists 8 T cell receptor beta chains sequenced from one sample in a study of cytomegalovirus exposure and HLA in healthy donors. This PCR relied on a set of 60 Vbeta primers and 13 Jbeta primers. The assay was immunoSEQ multiplex PCR, and TCRdb's table has in-frame clones only and misses some. This table has about 96,000 clones, 60% to 75% appearing once. Sequencing input: PBMCs. The origin of the receptors is a female donor in good health and CMV-seropositive.

V usage is TRBV14 and J usage is TRBJ2-1, with a tentative D call TRBD2 (5 bases). Germline V gene data show CDR1 as SGHDN and CDR2 as FVKESK. The CDR3 loop spans 15 amino acids. V gave up 3 bases and J gave up 7 bases, with 16 bases separating them. CDR3 bases: TGTGCCAGCAGCCAGGAGGTTGCACCTATGAATGAGCAGTTCTTC. It is translated as CASSQEVAPMNEQFF.

The genes are TRBV28 and TRBJ2-7; D is possibly TRBD2 (6 bases). V was pared by 8 bases and J by 0 bases, with 17 bases between. In germline, CDR1 is MDHEN, CDR2 SYDVKM. The CDR3 loop spans 15 amino acids. The CDR3 DNA sequence: TGTGCCAGCCTTGAGGAGGGTAAGGGCTCCTACGAGCAGTACTTC. It translates to CASLEEGKGSYEQYF.

Only a few counts were recorded for this clone. CDR3 sequence (DNA): TGTGCCTGGAACCGACGGACAACTGGAAACACCATATATTTT. It translates to CAWNRRTTGNTIYF. The rearrangement uses TRBV30 and TRBJ1-3; a weak D match, TRBD1 (5 bases). V lost 4 bases, J lost 2 bases, and 12 bases lay in between. Germline V gene data show CDR1 as GTSNPN and CDR2 as SVGIG (reference sequence). The CDR3 consists of 14 residues.

This clone was counted a single time. This chain links TRBV28 with TRBJ1-6, with D possibly being TRBD1 (6 bases). This CDR3 comprises 17 residues. V lost 2 bases and J 0 bases, leaving 11 bases between the germline ends. Germline CDR1 and CDR2: MDHEN and SYDVKM. CDR3 nucleotides: TGTGCCAGCAGTTTAGACACAGGGAGCTCCTATAATTCACCCCTCCACTTT. As protein: CASSLDTGSSYNSPLHF.

This clone was detected once. The chain is built from TRBV30 and TRBJ2-6; D gene ambiguous. From germline, CDR1 is GTSNPN and CDR2 SVGIG (reference sequence). Trimming removed 0 bases from V and 4 bases from J, with 4 bases in between. CDR3 length equals 13 residues. The chain's CDR3 is CAWSVMGANVLTF. The CDR3, as DNA: TGTGCCTGGAGTGTTATGGGGGCCAACGTCCTGACTTTC.

The chain recombines TRBV5-1 with TRBJ2-7; D might be TRBD2 (6 bases). Looked up from germline, CDR1 is SGHRS and CDR2 is YFSETQ. Trimming took off 2 bases at V and 4 bases at J, with 13 bases between the two ends. The CDR3 contains 14 residues. CDR3 region: CASSLGDSGYEQYF. In nucleotides, the CDR3 is TGCGCCAGCAGCTTAGGGGACTCTGGGTACGAGCAGTACTTC.

The V call is TRBV30, the J call TRBJ1-1; the match to TRBD1 covers 9 bases. V shed 0 bases and J 1 base; nucleotides not matched to a gene: 12. The CDR3 spans 18 residues. Germline V gene sequence: CDR1 GTSNPN, CDR2 SVGIG (reference sequence). In DNA, the CDR3 is TGTGCCTGGAGTGTAGAGGGAGGGGGACAGGGCCCGAACACTGAAGCTTTCTTT. This encodes CAWSVEGGGQGPNTEAFF.

This clone was seen more than once but under ten times. The V and J genes are TRBV6-5 and TRBJ2-7; the D gene is possibly TRBD1 (6 bases). Deletions cut 6 bases from V and 3 bases from J, with 18 bases between. The germline CDR1 and CDR2 sequences are MNHEY and SVGAGI. This CDR3 spans 15 amino acids. Here the CDR3 reads CASSPLGDRSYEQYF. Here the CDR3 DNA reads TGTGCCAGCAGCCCCTTAGGAGACAGGAGCTACGAGCAGTACTTC.